This TCR beta chain was observed in a study of blood T cell repertoires in COVID-19. The CDR3 is 15 amino acids. Germline lookup yields CDR1 SQVTM and CDR2 ANQGSEA. The V segment lost 5 bases and the J segment 4 bases; nucleotides outside the gene matches: 6. The table came from immunoSEQ multiplex PCR; TCRdb's copy has only in-frame clones and leaves some out. The table includes some 80,000 clones, more than 70% detected once. The sequenced sample was peripheral blood. This receptor was identified in a man in his 60s with active or convalescent COVID-19. The chain carries TRBV29-1 and TRBJ2-1; 12 bases match TRBD2. CDR3 loop: CSVWTSGAHYNEQFF. DNA of the CDR3: TGCAGCGTTTGGACTAGCGGGGCCCATTACAATGAGCAGTTCTTC.